This record covers a single T cell receptor (beta chain). This record belongs to a study of blood T cell repertoires in COVID-19. Repertoires were generated with immunoSEQ multiplex PCR, while TCRdb's copy carries only in-frame clones and drops some. The data contain 40,000 to 45,000 clones, 80% to 90% of them singletons. There are 14 residues in the CDR3. J lost 7 bases, V lost 1 base, and 4 bases had no gene match. Germline V gene sequence: CDR1 SGHVS, CDR2 FNYEAQ. Sequenced: peripheral blood. The receptor's source is a human donor in a cohort sampled during active COVID-19. The chain links TRBV7-6 to TRBJ1-5; 7 bases map to TRBD1. CDR3 in amino acids: CASSLGQGVQPQHF. Written as DNA, the CDR3 is TGTGCCAGCAGCTTAGGACAGGGTGTCCAGCCCCAGCATTTT. Full variable domain (outside the CDR3, taken from reference TRBV7-6 and TRBJ1-5): GAGVSQSPRYKVTKRGQDVALRCDPISGHVSLYWYRQALGQGPEFLTYFNYEAQQDKSGLPNDRFSAERPEGSISTLTIQRTEQRDSAMYRCASSLGQGVQPQHFGDGTRLSIL.